This entry lists 29 T cell receptor beta chains sequenced from one sample in a study of cytomegalovirus exposure and HLA in healthy donors. PCR used 60 Vbeta primers and 13 Jbeta primers. TCRdb keeps only in-frame clones here, not all; method: immunoSEQ multiplex PCR. This sample carries about 81,000 clones, just over 75% of them seen once, and the ten largest clones take 2.5% to 3%. Sequenced material: PBMCs. All receptors come from a man in his fifties in good health and CMV-seropositive.

J is TRBJ2-1 and V is TRBV6-5; TRBD2 aligns across 7 bases. Trimming cost V 0 bases and J 1 base; bases outside gene matches: 3. The germline gives CDR1 MNHEY, CDR2 SVGAGI. This CDR3 is 16 amino acids long. The CDR3 sequence: CASSYSGGGSYNEQFF. The CDR3, as DNA: TGTGCCAGCAGTTACTCGGGCGGGGGATCCTACAATGAGCAGTTCTTC.

The chain is built from TRBV5-1 and TRBJ2-2; weak D call: TRBD2 (6 bases). The CDR3 length is 15 residues. The germline CDR1 and CDR2 sequences are SGHRS and YFSETQ. V was cut by 1 base and J by 5 bases, with 12 bases left in between. Here the CDR3 reads CASSLRVADTGELFF. In nucleotides, the CDR3 is TGCGCCAGCAGCTTGAGGGTAGCGGATACCGGGGAGCTGTTTTTT.

This clone occurred once. The chain employs TRBV7-2 and TRBJ2-5, with TRBD1 identical over 7 bases. This CDR3 spans 14 amino acids. Looked up from germline, CDR1 is SGHTA and CDR2 is FQGNSA. V trimming: 5 bases; J trimming: 2 bases; junction bases outside the gene matches: 5. The CDR3 loop is CASSLDRLQETQYF. CDR3 DNA sequence: TGTGCCAGCAGCCTGGACAGGTTACAAGAGACCCAGTACTTC.

The V and J genes are TRBV7-9 and TRBJ2-7; 9 bases match TRBD1. Germline loops: CDR1 SEHNR, CDR2 FQNEAQ (reference sequence). The V gene end was trimmed by 3 bases and the J gene end by 2 bases; junction bases not matched to a gene: 17. CDR3 size: 19 residues. CDR3 in amino acids: CASSLPEGTGWLLAYEQYF. As DNA, the CDR3 is TGTGCCAGCAGCTTGCCTGAGGGGACAGGGTGGCTACTGGCCTACGAGCAGTACTTC.

Comments on this clone: This sample includes further DNA sequences coding for the same CDR3. The chain joins TRBV7-9 to TRBJ2-7; tentatively, D is TRBD2 (5 bases). This CDR3 comprises 13 residues. Trimming pared 2 bases from V and 3 bases from J, leaving 8 bases between. Germline values: CDR1 SEHNR, CDR2 FQNEAQ (reference sequence). CDR3 nucleotide sequence: TGTGCCAGCAGCTTACGGGATAACTACGAGCAGTACTTC. Protein product: CASSLRDNYEQYF.

This clone was counted once. This chain joins TRBV18 and TRBJ1-1; no firm D call. Trimming pared 4 bases from V and 4 bases from J, leaving 10 bases between. This CDR3 region has 13 residues. Looked up from germline, CDR1 is KGHSH and CDR2 is LQKENI. The CDR3 nucleotides are TGTGCCAGCTCACTCGACAAGTCCACTGAAGCTTTCTTT. It is translated as CASSLDKSTEAFF. Filled out from reference TRBV18 and TRBJ1-1, the complete variable domain reads NAGVMQNPRHLVRRRGQEARLRCSPMKGHSHVYWYRQLPEEGLKFMVYLQKENIIDESGMPKERFSAEFPKEGPSILRIQQVVRGDSAAYFCASSLDKSTEAFFGQGTRLTVV.

This clone has only a few counts. Mismatch with germline at one junction end may stem from a read error. V usage is TRBV7-9 and J usage is TRBJ1-2; D might be TRBD1 (6 bases). This CDR3 contains 17 residues. CDR1 and CDR2 (germline): SEHNR, FQNEAQ (reference sequence). The CDR3 sequence: CSSSLGGQLGDTRGYTF. The CDR3, as DNA: TGTTCCAGCAGCTTAGGTGGACAACTTGGGGACACGCGGGGCTACACCTTC.

The chain is built from TRBV15 and TRBJ2-7, with D unclear. CDR1 LNHNV and CDR2 YYDKDF come from the germline V gene (reference sequence). The CDR3 spans 12 residues. Trimming stripped 4 bases from V and 5 bases from J, with 9 bases between. The chain's CDR3 is CATSIAENEQYF. For the CDR3, the DNA is TGTGCCACCAGCATAGCTGAGAACGAGCAGTACTTC.

V usage is TRBV12-5 and J usage is TRBJ1-5, with D maybe TRBD1 (6 bases). The CDR3 length is 17 residues. The germline V and J ends were trimmed by 1 base and 7 bases, with 20 bases remaining between them. Germline CDR1 reads LGHNT; CDR2 reads FRNRAP. The DNA of the CDR3 is TGTGCTAGTGGTTTGGATAACGCACAGGGTAGCTTGCAGCCCCAGCATTTT. Translated: CASGLDNAQGSLQPQHF. The complete variable domain, with remaining parts taken from reference TRBV12-5 and TRBJ1-5, reads DARVTQTPRHKVTEMGQEVTMRCQPILGHNTVFWYRQTMMQGLELLAYFRNRAPLDDSGMPKDRFSAEMPDATLATLKIQPSEPRDSAVYFCASGLDNAQGSLQPQHFGDGTRLSIL.

J is TRBJ2-2 and V is TRBV2; D is ambiguous. The V gene lost 6 bases and the J gene lost 5 bases, with 13 bases spanning the gap. The CDR3 totals 14 residues. Per the germline V gene, CDR1 is SNHLY and CDR2 is FYNNEI. CDR3 bases: TGTGCCAGCAGAAGGCAGGTTCGGACCGGGGAGCTGTTTTTT. Its protein product is CASRRQVRTGELFF.

The V call is TRBV30, the J call TRBJ2-5; 10 bases are a match to TRBD1. V shed 5 bases and J 5 bases; nucleotides not matched to a gene: 8. This CDR3 region has 14 residues. The V gene's germline CDR1 is GTSNPN and CDR2 SVGIG (reference sequence). The CDR3 DNA reads TGTGCCTGGGGCGGACAGGGGGGGATTGAGACCCAGTACTTC. It translates to CAWGGQGGIETQYF.

The chain couples TRBV30 to TRBJ2-7; D perhaps matches TRBD1 (5 bases). The CDR3 covers 14 residues. In germline, CDR1 is GTSNPN, CDR2 SVGIG (reference sequence). The V gene lost 0 bases and the J gene lost 4 bases, with 13 bases spanning the gap. CDR3 in DNA: TGTGCCTGGAGTGTCGGCAGGGTCCCTTACGAGCAGTACTTC. Protein: CAWSVGRVPYEQYF.

The chain carries TRBV7-2 and TRBJ2-5, with TRBD2 matching over 10 bases. The CDR3 covers 18 residues. The V and J ends lost 5 bases and 1 base, in that order; junction bases with no gene match: 13. CDR1 is SGHTA and CDR2 is FQGNSA in the germline V gene. The CDR3 here is CASSRLYSGTSAQETQYF. CDR3 DNA sequence: TGTGCCAGCAGCCGATTGTACTCGGGGACTAGCGCCCAAGAGACCCAGTACTTC. Full variable domain (remainder filled in from reference TRBV7-2 and TRBJ2-5): GAGVSQSPSNKVTEKGKDVELRCDPISGHTALYWYRQSLGQGLEFLIYFQGNSAPDKSGLPSDRFSAERTGGSVSTLTIQRTQQEDSAVYLCASSRLYSGTSAQETQYFGPGTRLLVL.

V gene TRBV5-1 combines with J gene TRBJ1-1; 8 nucleotides agree with TRBD1. Trimming removed 4 bases from V and 1 base from J; junction bases left unmatched: 6. The CDR3 contains 15 residues. Germline CDR1 SGHRS, CDR2 YFSETQ. The CDR3 is CASSRGQVGNTEAFF. Here the CDR3 DNA reads TGCGCCAGCAGCCGGGGACAGGTAGGGAACACTGAAGCTTTCTTT.

V gene TRBV14 combines with J gene TRBJ1-3; unclear D gene. CDR1 SGHDN and CDR2 FVKESK come from the germline V gene. This CDR3 has 18 residues. V lost 0 bases, J lost 0 bases, and 15 bases lay in between. Here the CDR3 reads CASSQDIQASYSGNTIYF. The DNA for the CDR3 is TGTGCCAGCAGCCAAGATATTCAGGCATCTTACTCTGGAAACACCATATATTTT.

This sequence joins TRBV2 and TRBJ2-5, with TRBD1 identical over 7 bases. Trimming at V came to 8 bases and at J to 1 base, leaving 1 base not matched to a gene. This CDR3 region has 12 residues. Germline CDR1 and CDR2: SNHLY and FYNNEI. As DNA, the CDR3 is TGTGCCAGCCACAGGGGCCAAGAGACCCAGTACTTC. Translating it yields CASHRGQETQYF.

The genes are TRBV5-1 and TRBJ2-7; D ambiguous. The CDR3 extends over 14 amino acids. The V end lost 0 bases, the J end lost 3 bases, and 10 bases lay between the germline ends. The germline V gene has CDR1 SGHRS and CDR2 YFSETQ. The CDR3 nucleotides are TGCGCCAGCAGCTTGGGACTGCCCCTCTACGAGCAGTACTTC. Its protein is CASSLGLPLYEQYF.

The chain recombines TRBV6-1 with TRBJ2-1, with 7 nucleotides matching TRBD2. This CDR3 is 16 amino acids long. CDR1 and CDR2 (germline): MNHNS, SASEGT. V lost 2 bases to trimming and J lost 5 bases; unmatched junction nucleotides: 9. CDR3 protein: CASSEPRGDSHNEQFF. Written as DNA, the CDR3 is TGTGCCAGCAGTGAACCCCGGGGGGACTCACACAATGAGCAGTTCTTC.

The chain employs TRBV7-9 and TRBJ2-1; TRBD2 matches 14 bases. CDR3 length: 16 amino acids. The V gene's germline CDR1 is SEHNR and CDR2 FQNEAQ (reference sequence). J lost 5 bases, V lost 4 bases, and 4 bases had no gene match. The CDR3 loop is CASSYPGLAGDNEQFF. The CDR3 nucleotides read TGTGCCAGCAGCTATCCGGGACTAGCGGGAGACAATGAGCAGTTCTTC.

This chain uses TRBV6-5 with TRBJ1-1; D call uncertain. The CDR3 is 13 amino acids. Germline lookup yields CDR1 MNHEY and CDR2 SVGAGI. Trimming removed 6 bases at V and 4 bases at J, with 12 bases between. CDR3 DNA: TGTGCCAGCAGAAAACACGGAGGCACTGAAGCTTTCTTT. It specifies CASRKHGGTEAFF.

The gene calls are TRBV4-1 and TRBJ2-7, with 16 positions matching TRBD2. The CDR3 contains 19 residues. Germline V lookup: CDR1 MGHRA, CDR2 YSYEKL. Trimming removed 0 bases from V and 5 bases from J; junction bases left unmatched: 10. CDR3 nucleotides: TGCGCCAGCAGCCAAGAGGTGGGACTAGCGGGAGGGCCTCGCAACGAGCAGTACTTC. This sequence encodes CASSQEVGLAGGPRNEQYF.

The genes are TRBV29-1 and TRBJ2-7; TRBD2 matches 11 bases. The germline gives CDR1 SQVTM, CDR2 ANQGSEA. The ends lost 5 bases at V and 1 base at J; junction bases unmatched: 16. CDR3 length: 18 amino acids. The CDR3 is CSVLDSGRGGHGSYEQYF. The CDR3 bases are TGCAGCGTTCTGGATAGCGGGAGGGGGGGGCATGGATCCTACGAGCAGTACTTC.

This clone was counted a single time. V gene TRBV11-3 combines with J gene TRBJ2-7; the match to TRBD2 covers 12 bases. Germline V lookup: CDR1 SGHNT, CDR2 YENEEA. The CDR3 totals 19 residues. With V trimmed by 5 bases and J by 3 bases, 17 bases remained unmatched. CDR3 region: CASSGSGLAGGTKLYEQYF. The CDR3 DNA reads as TGTGCCAGCAGCGGTAGCGGCCTAGCGGGGGGGACGAAACTCTACGAGCAGTACTTC.

The chain carries TRBV5-1 and TRBJ2-3; 7 bases are a match to TRBD2. CDR3 size: 15 residues. Germline-derived CDR1 and CDR2 are SGHRS and YFSETQ. Trimming removed 0 bases from V and 6 bases from J; junction bases left unmatched: 7. The CDR3: CASSLAGEGLDTQYF. The CDR3 DNA sequence: TGCGCCAGCAGCTTGGCCGGGGAGGGCCTGGATACGCAGTATTTT. Supplemented by reference TRBV5-1 and TRBJ2-3, the full variable domain reads KAGVTQTPRYLIKTRGQQVTLSCSPISGHRSVSWYQQTPGQGLQFLFEYFSETQRNKGNFPGRFSGRQFSNSRSEMNVSTLELGDSALYLCASSLAGEGLDTQYFGPGTRLTVL.

The CDR3 DNA is TGTGCCAGCAGCTTAATCGGGAACAGGGGGCTTGAAGATACGCAGTATTTT. Translating gives CASSLIGNRGLEDTQYF. The rearrangement joins TRBV11-2 to TRBJ2-3; TRBD1 matches at 9 bases. The length of the CDR3 is 17 residues. V lost 2 bases and J lost 5; bases outside the gene matches: 11. In germline, CDR1 is SGHAT, CDR2 FQNNGV.

This clone was counted between two and nine times. This rearrangement joins TRBV6-1 to TRBJ2-1; the D gene is possibly TRBD2 (5 bases). The germline V and J ends were trimmed by 1 base and 5 bases, with 9 bases remaining between them. The CDR3 totals 14 residues. In germline, CDR1 is MNHNS, CDR2 SASEGT. CDR3 nucleotides: TGTGCCAGCAGTGAAGGAACTAGGAACAATGAGCAGTTCTTC. Translated, it gives CASSEGTRNNEQFF.

The chain has TRBV7-9 and TRBJ2-2; 7 nucleotides line up with TRBD1. The V gene end was trimmed by 3 bases and the J gene end by 0 bases; junction bases not matched to a gene: 10. This CDR3 has 18 residues. Germline CDR1 and CDR2: SEHNR and FQNEAQ (reference sequence). CDR3 in amino acids: CASSFWSGQTTNTGELFF. The CDR3 nucleotides are TGTGCCAGCAGCTTCTGGTCGGGACAGACAACGAACACCGGGGAGCTGTTTTTT.

CDR3 coding DNA: TGCGCCACCCCAGGGGACACTGAAGCTTTCTTT. This sequence encodes CATPGDTEAFF. The chain uses TRBV10-1 and TRBJ1-1, with a possible D match to TRBD1 (6 bases). This CDR3 is built from 11 residues. The germline V gene encodes CDR1 WNHNN and CDR2 SYGVQD (reference sequence). V lost 10 bases, J lost 3 bases, and 9 bases lay in between.

In DNA, the CDR3 is TGTGCCAGCAGTGAAGAGGGGGGGGCTGGCTATGGCTACACCTTC. As protein: CASSEEGGAGYGYTF. The rearrangement uses TRBV6-1 and TRBJ1-2; maybe TRBD1 (6 bases). Germline assignment: CDR1 MNHNS and CDR2 SASEGT. With 1 base removed from V and 4 bases from J, the gap between germline ends came to 13 bases. CDR3 length: 15 residues.